The rows below give T cell receptor beta chains drawn from one sample of a study of blood T cell repertoires in COVID-19. Clones were read by immunoSEQ multiplex PCR, and TCRdb kept only the in-frame ones, dropping some. The repertoire has more than 150,000 clones, more than 80% of them found once; the top ten carry about 2.8%. The source material was peripheral blood. The source is a man aged 60-69 years with acute or convalescent COVID-19. Both conserved end residues are part of each CDR3. A D gene is named only where the DNA matches it firmly. The listing skips clone size in some rows; elsewhere it reads once, few, many or a size class.

clone size	D gene	V gene	J gene	CDR3 protein	CDR3 DNA
.	.	TRBV21-1	TRBJ2-7	CASSKGRPSSYEQYF	TGTGCCAGCAGCAAGGGCAGGCCCAGCTCCTACGAGCAGTACTTC
.	.	TRBV15	TRBJ1-3	CATSVSGNTIYF	TGTGCCACCAGTGTGTCGGGAAACACCATATATTTT
.	TRBD2	TRBV4-1	TRBJ2-3	CASSQPLLAGGRDTQYF	TGCGCCAGCAGCCAACCACTACTAGCGGGGGGGAGGGATACGCAGTATTTT
.	TRBD1	TRBV19	TRBJ2-2	CASRTGGGTGELFF	TGTGCCAGCCGGACAGGGGGCGGCACCGGGGAGCTGTTTTTT
.	TRBD1	TRBV4-1	TRBJ2-1	CASSSHPGTGAYNEQFF	TGCGCCAGCAGCTCCCATCCCGGGACAGGGGCCTACAATGAGCAGTTCTTC
once	TRBD1	TRBV24-1	TRBJ1-2	CATSDSPGQGFGYTF	TGTGCCACCAGTGATTCCCCCGGACAGGGGTTTGGCTACACCTTC
.	TRBD1	TRBV5-4	TRBJ1-1	CASSLLGQGAMNTEAFF	TGTGCCAGCAGCTTGCTGGGACAGGGGGCCATGAACACTGAAGCTTTCTTT
.	.	TRBV7-6	TRBJ1-1	CASSRSGGLNTEAFF	TGTGCCAGCAGCCGCTCTGGAGGGTTGAACACTGAAGCTTTCTTT
.	.	TRBV5-6	TRBJ1-6	CASSLRPGASSYNSPLHF	TGTGCCAGCAGCTTGCGTCCGGGAGCCAGCTCCTATAATTCACCCCTCCACTTT
.	TRBD1	TRBV3-1/TRBV3-2	TRBJ1-6	CASSQAETGGSPLHF	TGTGCCAGCAGCCAAGCCGAGACAGGGGGTTCACCCCTCCACTTT
.	.	TRBV3-1/TRBV3-2	TRBJ2-1	CASSQVRGHEQFF	TGTGCCAGCAGCCAAGTTAGAGGCCATGAGCAGTTCTTC
once	.	TRBV2	TRBJ2-7	CASRKGGKTYEQYF	TGTGCCAGCCGAAAAGGAGGGAAGACCTACGAGCAGTACTTC
.	TRBD2	TRBV27	TRBJ2-1	CASSLAGGNNEQFF	TGTGCCAGCAGTTTAGCGGGGGGGAACAATGAGCAGTTCTTC
few	TRBD2	TRBV7-6	TRBJ2-7	CASSWGGQGSSYEQYF	TGTGCCAGCAGCTGGGGAGGGCAGGGAAGCTCCTACGAGCAGTACTTC
.	TRBD2	TRBV6-1	TRBJ2-2	CASSDGGAIGTGELFF	TGTGCCAGCAGTGACGGGGGGGCGATAGGCACCGGGGAGCTGTTTTTT
.	.	TRBV6-5	TRBJ1-1	CASMSEGGLEAFF	TGTGCCAGCATGTCCGAGGGCGGACTTGAAGCTTTCTTT
few	TRBD1	TRBV2	TRBJ1-6	CASSPDRVWNSPLHF	TGTGCCAGCAGCCCAGACAGGGTCTGGAATTCACCCCTCCACTTT
.	TRBD1	TRBV5-1	TRBJ2-5	CASSLAGQFRETQYF	TGCGCCAGCAGCTTGGCGGGACAGTTCAGGGAGACCCAGTACTTC
.	.	TRBV21-1	TRBJ1-3	CASSARQLENTIYF	TGTGCCAGCAGCGCCCGACAGCTGGAAAACACCATATATTTT
.	.	TRBV7-2	TRBJ1-3	CASRSGTISGNTIYF	TGTGCCAGCAGATCCGGGACAATCTCTGGAAACACCATATATTTT
.	.	TRBV6-5	TRBJ2-3	CASSYRNRATDTQYF	TGTGCCAGCAGTTACCGGAACAGGGCCACAGATACGCAGTATTTT
.	TRBD2	TRBV13	TRBJ2-5	CASSRSGVETQYF	TGTGCCAGCAGCCGGAGCGGGGTAGAGACCCAGTACTTC
.	TRBD1	TRBV25-1	TRBJ1-1	CASSKHRGLVAFF	TGTGCCAGCAGTAAACACAGGGGGCTGGTCGCTTTCTTT
once	.	TRBV18	TRBJ2-6	CASSPQRTGLSGANVLTF	TGTGCCAGCTCACCGCAACGAACAGGGTTATCTGGGGCCAACGTCCTGACTTTC
.	.	TRBV6-5	TRBJ2-2	CASSYSPGSTGELFF	TGTGCCAGCAGTTACTCGCCGGGGAGCACCGGGGAGCTGTTTTTT
once	TRBD1	TRBV5-1	TRBJ1-4	CASSPEGQAEKLFF	TGCGCCAGCAGCCCTGAAGGACAGGCGGAAAAACTGTTTTTT
.	TRBD1	TRBV24-1	TRBJ2-2	CATKGQGRTGELFF	TGTGCCACCAAGGGACAGGGAAGAACCGGGGAGCTGTTTTTT
.	TRBD2	TRBV19	TRBJ2-1	CASREVSGGYNEQFF	TGTGCCAGTAGGGAGGTTAGCGGGGGATACAATGAGCAGTTCTTC
.	TRBD1	TRBV18	TRBJ1-1	CASSEGQGRTEAFF	TGTGCCAGCTCAGAGGGACAGGGAAGAACTGAAGCTTTCTTT
many	TRBD1	TRBV5-4	TRBJ1-2	CASSLAWGQGHLYGYTF	TGTGCCAGCAGCTTGGCCTGGGGACAGGGGCATCTCTATGGCTACACCTTC
.	TRBD1	TRBV3-1/TRBV3-2	TRBJ1-3	CASEGARSIYF	TGTGCCAGCGAGGGGGCGCGGAGCATATATTTT
.	TRBD2	TRBV9	TRBJ2-3	CASSPREGFRGTDTQYF	TGTGCCAGCAGCCCAAGGGAGGGATTCAGGGGCACAGATACGCAGTATTTT
.	TRBD1	TRBV19	TRBJ2-1	CASSMAGTGVTNEQFF	TGTGCCAGTAGTATGGCGGGGACAGGGGTCACGAATGAGCAGTTCTTC
.	.	TRBV10-3	TRBJ2-1	CASAEGNEQFF	TGTGCCAGCGCCGAGGGTAATGAGCAGTTCTTC
once	TRBD2	TRBV2	TRBJ2-1	CASRFTSGVNEQFF	TGTGCCAGCAGATTTACTAGCGGGGTCAATGAGCAGTTCTTC
few	TRBD1	TRBV11-2	TRBJ2-1	CASSLGQTGVREQFF	TGTGCCAGCAGCTTAGGACAAACAGGGGTGAGGGAGCAGTTCTTC
.	TRBD2	TRBV10-2	TRBJ2-2	CASSGLATGELFF	TGCGCCAGCAGTGGACTAGCTACCGGGGAGTTGTTTTTT
.	.	TRBV19	TRBJ1-3	CASSQSGRISGNTIYF	TGTGCCAGTAGTCAATCGGGTCGGATCTCTGGAAACACCATATATTTT
.	TRBD1	TRBV27	TRBJ1-2	CASSLWGQGGSYGYTF	TGTGCCAGCAGTTTATGGGGACAGGGAGGTTCCTATGGCTACACCTTC
.	.	TRBV3-1/TRBV3-2	TRBJ2-4	CASSQDERSKRF	TGTGCCAGCAGCCAAGACGAAAGGTCCAAGCGTTTC
.	.	TRBV13	TRBJ1-6	CASSRQSDNSPLHF	TGTGCCAGCAGCCGACAGTCCGATAATTCACCCCTCCACTTT
.	TRBD1	TRBV24-1	TRBJ1-5	CATSDNRGLPQPQHF	TGTGCCACCAGTGACAACAGGGGGCTACCTCAGCCCCAGCATTTT
.	TRBD1	TRBV6-1	TRBJ1-1	CASSDPGQGALGEAFF	TGTGCCAGCAGTGACCCCGGACAGGGGGCGCTGGGTGAAGCTTTCTTT
.	TRBD2	TRBV10-3	TRBJ2-2	CAISDHSGGAAGELFF	TGTGCCATCAGTGACCATAGCGGGGGGGCCGCCGGGGAGCTGTTTTTT
.	TRBD2	TRBV5-4	TRBJ2-5	CASSPRGTSGGAGETQYF	TGTGCCAGCAGCCCGCGTGGGACTAGCGGGGGGGCCGGAGAGACCCAGTACTTC
.	.	TRBV30	TRBJ2-1	CAWSVLGGSYNEQFF	TGTGCCTGGAGTGTCTTGGGGGGCTCCTACAATGAGCAGTTCTTC
few	.	TRBV5-1	TRBJ2-1	CASSLFQRADGEQFF	TGCGCCAGCAGCTTGTTCCAGCGGGCCGACGGTGAGCAGTTCTTC
few	TRBD1	TRBV24-1	TRBJ2-1	CATSDSQDRYNEQFF	TGTGCCACCAGTGATTCACAGGACAGGTACAATGAGCAGTTCTTC
.	.	TRBV6-5	TRBJ2-7	CASSPRTEAYEQYF	TGTGCCAGCAGCCCCCGGACGGAGGCCTACGAGCAGTACTTC
.	.	TRBV5-1	TRBJ1-2	CASSLGPGDLFTNYGYTF	TGCGCCAGCAGCTTGGGACCCGGAGACCTTTTTACTAACTATGGCTACACCTTC
.	TRBD1	TRBV5-1	TRBJ1-3	CASSLVQGAGGNTIYF	TGCGCCAGCAGCTTGGTTCAGGGGGCTGGCGGAAACACCATATATTTT
.	.	TRBV7-9	TRBJ1-1	CASSFGGRNTEAFF	TGTGCCAGCAGCTTTGGGGGCCGGAACACTGAAGCTTTCTTT
.	TRBD2	TRBV6-5	TRBJ2-1	CASRAGGTGFEQFF	TGTGCCAGCAGAGCGGGGGGGACGGGGTTTGAGCAGTTCTTC
.	TRBD1	TRBV2	TRBJ1-1	CASRLTPGTGELDQAFF	TGTGCCAGCAGACTCACCCCCGGGACAGGGGAATTAGATCAAGCTTTCTTT
.	TRBD2	TRBV4-3	TRBJ2-4	CASSQDPVTGGVQYF	TGCGCCAGCAGCCAAGATCCAGTCACGGGAGGGGTTCAGTACTTC
.	.	TRBV9	TRBJ2-7	CASSVGLGAGGTYEQYF	TGTGCCAGCAGCGTAGGACTCGGGGCAGGGGGGACCTACGAGCAGTACTTC
.	TRBD2	TRBV9	TRBJ2-2	CASSVEGLKNTGELFF	TGTGCCAGCAGCGTTGAGGGACTAAAAAACACCGGGGAGCTGTTTTTT
.	.	TRBV11-2	TRBJ1-1	CASSLESGGRSEAFF	TGTGCCAGCAGCTTAGAGTCAGGAGGTCGATCTGAAGCTTTCTTT
.	TRBD1	TRBV14	TRBJ2-2	CASSRRQGGGGELFF	TGTGCCAGCAGCCGTAGACAGGGTGGCGGCGGGGAGCTGTTTTTT